This T cell receptor beta chain stems from a study of cytomegalovirus exposure and HLA in healthy donors. In the PCR, 60 Vbeta and 13 Jbeta primers were used. Sequenced by immunoSEQ multiplex PCR; TCRdb stores in-frame clones only, minus some. The sample records more than 85,000 clones, roughly 76% being singletons. CDR1 and CDR2 from the germline V gene are SGHAT and FQNNGV. The CDR3 is made up of 11 amino acids. The chain carries TRBV11-2 and TRBJ2-5, with D unresolved. The J call could be wrong; TRBJ2-7 is a better fit for the DNA end. The clonotype originates from a woman aged 45-59 years in good health and CMV-seropositive. The specimen sequenced was PBMCs. As DNA, the CDR3 is TGTGCCAGCACCTCAGAGTACGAGCAGTACTTC. Residues: CASTSEYEQYF.